A single sample gave rise to the 3 T cell receptor beta chains below, sequenced in a study of graft-versus-host responses after intestinal transplantation (dated by TCRdb to the early 2020s). Library preparation was by the immunoSEQ multiplex PCR assay. Held by TCRdb, this immuneACCESS table contains in-frame sequences only and omits some clones. Under half of the omission traces to an unresolved V gene where checked; the cause of the rest is unknown. The table for this sample lists about 93,000 clones; approximately 78% of them were counted only once. The ten largest clones add up to more than 0.8% of the sample. The sample's time point, from its label and the paper: cells obtained before transplantation from donor or recipient. These receptors lack a known antigen. Sample: unstimulated CD4+ T cells sorted from spleen or lymph node cells, taken before intestinal transplant. Receptors were obtained from a human donor who received an intestinal transplant.

The chain is built from TRBV28 and TRBJ1-4; D remains ambiguous. Germline V gene data show CDR1 as MDHEN and CDR2 as SYDVKM. Trimming removed 7 bases from V and 0 bases from J, with 18 bases in between. The CDR3 has 17 amino acids. The CDR3 spells CASTHSRARPTNEKLFF. The CDR3 DNA reads TGTGCCAGCACCCATTCGAGAGCCCGTCCAACTAATGAAAAACTGTTTTTT. The variable domain in full, with the rest retrieved from reference TRBV28 and TRBJ1-4, is DVKVTQSSRYLVKRTGEKVFLECVQDMDHENMFWYRQDPGLGLRLIYFSYDVKMKEKGDIPEGYSVSREKKERFSLILESASTNQTSMYLCASTHSRARPTNEKLFFGSGTQLSVL.

V is TRBV12-1 and J is TRBJ2-5; the table names TRBD2, a call not compared with the DNA. TRBV12-1 is termed a pseudogene. The CDR3 length is 16 residues. The CDR3 nucleotides are TGTGCCAGCAGCCTAGGACTAGCGGGGGATCAAGAGACCCAGTACTTC. This gives the protein CASSLGLAGDQETQYF.

J is TRBJ1-2 and V is TRBV11-3; TRBD1 might be the D (6 bases). Trimming cost V 5 bases and J 8 bases, with 21 bases left between them. This CDR3 region has 15 residues. Germline V gives CDR1 SGHNT, CDR2 YENEEA. The DNA for the CDR3 is TGTGCCAGCAGCCCCTGGACAGAGGCCGAGGGGGGCTACACCTTC. Protein product: CASSPWTEAEGGYTF.